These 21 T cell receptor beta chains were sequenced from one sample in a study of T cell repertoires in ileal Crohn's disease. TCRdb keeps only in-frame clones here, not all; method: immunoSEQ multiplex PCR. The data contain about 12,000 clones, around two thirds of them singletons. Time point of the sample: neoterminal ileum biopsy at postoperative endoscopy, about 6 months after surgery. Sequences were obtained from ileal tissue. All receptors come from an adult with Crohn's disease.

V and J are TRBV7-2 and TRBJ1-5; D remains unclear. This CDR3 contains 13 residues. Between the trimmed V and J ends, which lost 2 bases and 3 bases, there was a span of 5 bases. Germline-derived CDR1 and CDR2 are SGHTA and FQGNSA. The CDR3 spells CASSLQTNQPQHF. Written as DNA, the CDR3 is TGTGCCAGCAGCTTACAGACCAATCAGCCCCAGCATTTT. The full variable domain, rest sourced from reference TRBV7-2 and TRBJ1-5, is GAGVSQSPSNKVTEKGKDVELRCDPISGHTALYWYRQSLGQGLEFLIYFQGNSAPDKSGLPSDRFSAERTGGSVSTLTIQRTQQEDSAVYLCASSLQTNQPQHFGDGTRLSIL.

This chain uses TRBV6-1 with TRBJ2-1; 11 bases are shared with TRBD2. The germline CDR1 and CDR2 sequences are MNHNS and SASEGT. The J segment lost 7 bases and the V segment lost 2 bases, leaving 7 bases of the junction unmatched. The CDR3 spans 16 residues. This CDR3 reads CASSEMSSGGANEQFF. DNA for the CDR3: TGTGCCAGCAGTGAAATGAGTAGCGGGGGGGCAAATGAGCAGTTCTTC.

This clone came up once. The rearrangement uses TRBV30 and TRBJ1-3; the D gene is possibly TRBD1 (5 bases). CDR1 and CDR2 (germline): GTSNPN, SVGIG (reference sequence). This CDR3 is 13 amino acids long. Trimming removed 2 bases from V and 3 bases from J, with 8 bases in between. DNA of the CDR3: TGTGCCTGGAGTTCAGGGCATGGAAACACCATATATTTT. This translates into CAWSSGHGNTIYF.

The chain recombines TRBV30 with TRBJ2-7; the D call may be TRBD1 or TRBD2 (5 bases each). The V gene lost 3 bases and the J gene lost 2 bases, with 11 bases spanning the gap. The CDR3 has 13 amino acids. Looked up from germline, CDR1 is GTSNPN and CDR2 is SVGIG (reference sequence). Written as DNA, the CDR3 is TGTGCCTGGAGAGGGGACGTAGCCTACGAGCAGTACTTC. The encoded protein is CAWRGDVAYEQYF.

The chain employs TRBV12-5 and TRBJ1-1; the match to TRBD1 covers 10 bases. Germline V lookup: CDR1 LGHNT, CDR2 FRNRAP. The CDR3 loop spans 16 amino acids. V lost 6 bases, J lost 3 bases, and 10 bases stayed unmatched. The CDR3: CASGGTGALQDTEAFF. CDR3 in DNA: TGTGCTAGTGGGGGGACAGGGGCGCTACAGGACACTGAAGCTTTCTTT. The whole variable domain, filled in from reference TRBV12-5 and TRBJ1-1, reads DARVTQTPRHKVTEMGQEVTMRCQPILGHNTVFWYRQTMMQGLELLAYFRNRAPLDDSGMPKDRFSAEMPDATLATLKIQPSEPRDSAVYFCASGGTGALQDTEAFFGQGTRLTVV.

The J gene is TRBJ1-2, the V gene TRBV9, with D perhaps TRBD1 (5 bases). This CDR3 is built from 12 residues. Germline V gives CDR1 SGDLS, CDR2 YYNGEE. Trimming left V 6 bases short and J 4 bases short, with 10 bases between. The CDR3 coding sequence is TGTGCCAGCAACCGGGACTTCTATGGCTACACCTTC. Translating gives CASNRDFYGYTF.

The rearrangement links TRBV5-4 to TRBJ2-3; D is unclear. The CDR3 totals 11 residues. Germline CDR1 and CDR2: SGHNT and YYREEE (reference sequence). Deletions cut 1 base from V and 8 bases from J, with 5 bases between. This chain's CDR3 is CASSLQGTQYF. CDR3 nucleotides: TGTGCCAGCAGCTTGCAAGGTACGCAGTATTTT.

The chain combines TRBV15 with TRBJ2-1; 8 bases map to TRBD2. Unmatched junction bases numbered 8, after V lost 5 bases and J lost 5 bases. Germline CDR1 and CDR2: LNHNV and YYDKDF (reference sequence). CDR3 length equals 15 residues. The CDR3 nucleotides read TGTGCCACCAGCTCGCGCGGGGGGACCCACAATGAGCAGTTCTTC. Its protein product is CATSSRGGTHNEQFF.

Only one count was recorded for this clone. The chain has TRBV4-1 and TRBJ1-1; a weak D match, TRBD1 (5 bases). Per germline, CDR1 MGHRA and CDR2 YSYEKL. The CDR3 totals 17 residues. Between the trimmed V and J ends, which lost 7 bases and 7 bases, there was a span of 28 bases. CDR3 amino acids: CASNLRFQVGAYGEAFF. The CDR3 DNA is TGCGCCAGCAACCTCAGATTCCAGGTTGGGGCTTATGGTGAAGCTTTCTTT.

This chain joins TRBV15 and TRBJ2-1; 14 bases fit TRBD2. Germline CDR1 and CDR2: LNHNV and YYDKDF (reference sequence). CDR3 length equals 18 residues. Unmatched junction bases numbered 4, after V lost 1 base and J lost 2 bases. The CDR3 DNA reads TGTGCCACCAGCAGAGGGACTAGCGGGGGGACTCCCTACAATGAGCAGTTCTTC. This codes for CATSRGTSGGTPYNEQFF. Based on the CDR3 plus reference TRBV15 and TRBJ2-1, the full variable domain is DAMVIQNPRYQVTQFGKPVTLSCSQTLNHNVMYWYQQKSSQAPKLLFHYYDKDFNNEADTPDNFQSRRPNTSFCFLDIRSPGLGDTAMYLCATSRGTSGGTPYNEQFFGPGTRLTVL.

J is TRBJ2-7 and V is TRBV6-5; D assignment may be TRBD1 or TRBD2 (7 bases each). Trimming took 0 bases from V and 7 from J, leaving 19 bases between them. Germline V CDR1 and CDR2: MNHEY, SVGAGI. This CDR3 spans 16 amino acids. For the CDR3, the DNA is TGTGCCAGCAGTTACTCGATACGGCAGGGGGGGAAGGAGCAGTACTTC. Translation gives CASSYSIRQGGKEQYF.

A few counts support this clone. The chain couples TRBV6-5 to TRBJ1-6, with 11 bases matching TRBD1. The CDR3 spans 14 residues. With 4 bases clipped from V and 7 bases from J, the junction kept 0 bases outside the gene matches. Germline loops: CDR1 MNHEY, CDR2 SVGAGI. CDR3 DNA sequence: TGTGCCAGCAGTTGGGACAGGGGGAATTCACCCCTCCACTTT. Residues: CASSWDRGNSPLHF.

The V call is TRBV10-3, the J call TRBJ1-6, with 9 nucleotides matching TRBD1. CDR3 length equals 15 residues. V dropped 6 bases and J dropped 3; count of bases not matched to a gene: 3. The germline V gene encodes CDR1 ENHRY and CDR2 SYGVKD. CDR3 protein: CAIRWTGDYNSPLHF. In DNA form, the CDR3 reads TGTGCCATCAGATGGACAGGGGACTATAATTCACCCCTCCACTTT.

The CDR3 DNA reads TGTGCCATCAGCGGTACAGGGGGCTATGGCTACACCTTC. Translation gives CAISGTGGYGYTF. The chain links TRBV10-3 to TRBJ1-2, with 8 bases that match TRBD1. The CDR3 spans 13 residues. Trimming cost V 6 bases and J 4 bases; bases outside gene matches: 4. Germline loops: CDR1 ENHRY, CDR2 SYGVKD.

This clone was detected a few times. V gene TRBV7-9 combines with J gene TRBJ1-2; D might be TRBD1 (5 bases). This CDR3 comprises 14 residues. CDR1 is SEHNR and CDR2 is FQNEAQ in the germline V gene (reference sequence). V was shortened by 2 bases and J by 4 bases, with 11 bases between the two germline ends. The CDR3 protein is CASSLLGRVYGYTF. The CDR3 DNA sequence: TGTGCCAGCAGCTTATTGGGCAGGGTCTATGGCTACACCTTC.

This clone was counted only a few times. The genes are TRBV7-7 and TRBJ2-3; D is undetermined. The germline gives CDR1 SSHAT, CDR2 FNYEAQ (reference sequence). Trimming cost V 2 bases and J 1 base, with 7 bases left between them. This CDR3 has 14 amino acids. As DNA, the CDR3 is TGTGCCAGCAGCTTAAACTTGGGCACAGATACGCAGTATTTT. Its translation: CASSLNLGTDTQYF.

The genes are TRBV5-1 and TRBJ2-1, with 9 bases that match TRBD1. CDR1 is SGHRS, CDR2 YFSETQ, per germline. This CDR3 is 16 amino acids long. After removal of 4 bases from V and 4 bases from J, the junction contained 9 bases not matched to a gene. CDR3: CASSARTGEVYNEQFF. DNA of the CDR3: TGCGCCAGCAGCGCCCGGACAGGGGAGGTATACAATGAGCAGTTCTTC.

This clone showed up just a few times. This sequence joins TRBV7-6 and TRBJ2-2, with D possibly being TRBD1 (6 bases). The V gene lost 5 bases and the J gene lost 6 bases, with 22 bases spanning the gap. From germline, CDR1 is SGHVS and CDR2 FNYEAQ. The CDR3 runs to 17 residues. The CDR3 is CASSPVWDNARPGELFF. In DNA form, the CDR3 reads TGTGCCAGCAGCCCAGTTTGGGACAACGCCCGACCCGGGGAGCTGTTTTTT.

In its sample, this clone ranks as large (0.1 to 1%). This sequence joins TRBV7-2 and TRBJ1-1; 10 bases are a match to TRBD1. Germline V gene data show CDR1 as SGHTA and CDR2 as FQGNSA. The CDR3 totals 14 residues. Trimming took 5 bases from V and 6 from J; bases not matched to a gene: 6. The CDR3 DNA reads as TGTGCCAGCAGCAGCGGACAGGGGGAGGCTGAAGCTTTCTTT. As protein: CASSSGQGEAEAFF.

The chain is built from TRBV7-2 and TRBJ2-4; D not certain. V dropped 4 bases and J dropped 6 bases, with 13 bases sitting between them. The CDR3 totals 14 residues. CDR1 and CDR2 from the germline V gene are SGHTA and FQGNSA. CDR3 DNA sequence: TGTGCCAGCAGCTCGGGTCTACAGCCAAACATTCAGTACTTC. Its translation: CASSSGLQPNIQYF. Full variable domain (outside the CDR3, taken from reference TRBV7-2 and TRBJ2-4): GAGVSQSPSNKVTEKGKDVELRCDPISGHTALYWYRQSLGQGLEFLIYFQGNSAPDKSGLPSDRFSAERTGGSVSTLTIQRTQQEDSAVYLCASSSGLQPNIQYFGAGTRLSVL.

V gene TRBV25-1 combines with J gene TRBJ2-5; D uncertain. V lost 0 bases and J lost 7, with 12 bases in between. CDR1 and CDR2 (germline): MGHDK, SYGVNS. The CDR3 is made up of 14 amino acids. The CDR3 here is CASSEYQDSGTQYF. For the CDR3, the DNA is TGTGCCAGCAGTGAATACCAGGATTCAGGGACCCAGTACTTC.